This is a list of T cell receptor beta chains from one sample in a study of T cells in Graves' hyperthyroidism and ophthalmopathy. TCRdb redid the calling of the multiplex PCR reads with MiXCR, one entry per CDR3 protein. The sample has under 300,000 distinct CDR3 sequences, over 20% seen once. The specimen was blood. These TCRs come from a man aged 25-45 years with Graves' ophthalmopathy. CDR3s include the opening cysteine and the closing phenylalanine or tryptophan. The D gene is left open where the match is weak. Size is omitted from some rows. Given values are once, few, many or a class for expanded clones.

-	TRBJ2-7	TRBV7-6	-	TGTGCCAGCAGCTTAAGCACGGGGGCGAATTCCGAGCAGTACTTC	CASSLSTGANSEQYF
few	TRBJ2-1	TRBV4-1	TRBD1	TGCGCCAGCAGCCGCCGGGAAGGGACAGCAGGTTCGAGCTCCTACAATGAGCAGTTCTTC	CASSRREGTAGSSSYNEQFF
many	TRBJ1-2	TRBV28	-	TGTGCCAGCAGTCCAGGGTTAGGGGTCTATGGCTACACCTTC	CASSPGLGVYGYTF
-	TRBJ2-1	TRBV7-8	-	TGTGCCAGCATCCGAGCGAACAATGAGCAGTTCTTC	CASIRANNEQFF
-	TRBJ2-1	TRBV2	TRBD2	TGTGCCAGCAGCCCCATAGCGGGAGGACCGGTCAGTGAGCAGTTCTTC	CASSPIAGGPVSEQFF
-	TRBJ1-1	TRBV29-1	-	TGCAGCGTTAAGGTGAACACTGAAGCTTTCTTT	CSVKVNTEAFF
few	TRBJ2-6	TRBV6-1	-	TGTGCCAGCAGTTTGCAGCTTGCAGGGGCCAACGTCCTGACTTTC	CASSLQLAGANVLTF
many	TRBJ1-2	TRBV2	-	TGTGCCAGCAGGGAGGCTTCTGGCTACACCTTC	CASREASGYTF
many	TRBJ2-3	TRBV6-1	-	TGTGCCAGCAGCCAAATCCTTTTGAGCACAGATACGCAGTATTTT	CASSQILLSTDTQYF
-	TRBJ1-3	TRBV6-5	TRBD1	TGTGCCAGCAGTTACTCGGCACAGGGGATCTCTGGAAACACCATATATTTT	CASSYSAQGISGNTIYF
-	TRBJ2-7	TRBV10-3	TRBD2	TGTGCCATCAGTGCCGGGACTAGCGGGAGTGTCGAGCAGTACTTC	CAISAGTSGSVEQYF
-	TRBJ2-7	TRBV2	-	TGTGCCAGCAAGGGGCGATCAGCCTACGAGCAGTACTTC	CASKGRSAYEQYF
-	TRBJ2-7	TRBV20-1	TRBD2	TGCAGTGCCCCCGGTCCTAGCGGGGGTGGCTACGAGCAGTACTTC	CSAPGPSGGGYEQYF
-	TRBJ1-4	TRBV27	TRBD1	TGTGCCAGCAGTACTCCGGGACAGGGGGTCGGAAAACTGTTTTTT	CASSTPGQGVGKLFF
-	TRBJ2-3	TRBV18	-	TGTGCCAGCTCACCACCGGTGGGGACTAGCACAGATACGCAGTATTTT	CASSPPVGTSTDTQYF
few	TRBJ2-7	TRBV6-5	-	TGTGCCAGCAGTTACTCGAAAAACCCGACAGCCTCCTACGAGCAGTACTTC	CASSYSKNPTASYEQYF
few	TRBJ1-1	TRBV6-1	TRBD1	TGTGCCAGCAGTGAATTACAGGGGGCGGGTGAAGCTTTCTTT	CASSELQGAGEAFF
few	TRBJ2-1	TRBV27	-	TGTGCCAGCAGTTGGCGGGGAATTTACAATGAGCAGTTCTTC	CASSWRGIYNEQFF
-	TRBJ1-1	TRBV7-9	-	TGTGCCAGCAGCCCAGAACAGGGCCGAAACACTGAAGCTTTCTTT	CASSPEQGRNTEAFF
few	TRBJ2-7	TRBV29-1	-	TGCAGCGTTGCGATCGGGACCGCCGGCCACGAGCAGTACTTC	CSVAIGTAGHEQYF
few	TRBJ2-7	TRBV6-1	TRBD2	TGTGCCAGCGAAACGGGAGGGGCCTCCTACGAGCAGTACTTC	CASETGGASYEQYF
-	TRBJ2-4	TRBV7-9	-	TGTGCCAGCAGCTTCATGGAAGTGAACATTCAGTACTTC	CASSFMEVNIQYF
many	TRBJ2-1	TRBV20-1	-	TGCAGTGCGGAGGGCGGAAGCGATGAGCAGTTCTTC	CSAEGGSDEQFF
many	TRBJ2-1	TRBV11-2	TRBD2	TGTGCCAGCAGCCCCTATCAGGGACTAGCGGGAGGGCGGGGAAATGAGCAGTTCTTC	CASSPYQGLAGGRGNEQFF
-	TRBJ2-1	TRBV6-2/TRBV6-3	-	TGTGCCAGCAGTTATGGGCTAGCGAGGTCGGATGAGCAGTTCTTC	CASSYGLARSDEQFF
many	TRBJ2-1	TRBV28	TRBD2	TGTGCCAGCAGTCCTTTACTAGCGGGATACAATGAGCAGTTCTTC	CASSPLLAGYNEQFF
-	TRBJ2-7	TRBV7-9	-	TGTGCCAGCAGCTGGTTCTCCTACGAGCAGTACTTC	CASSWFSYEQYF
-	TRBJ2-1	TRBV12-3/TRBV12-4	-	TGTGCCAGCAGTTCCCCTGGGTACCAGAGCTCCTACAATGAGCAGTTCTTC	CASSSPGYQSSYNEQFF
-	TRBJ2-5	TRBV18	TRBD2	TGTGCCAGCTCAAGGGCTAGCGGGGGCCAAGAGACCCAGTACTTC	CASSRASGGQETQYF
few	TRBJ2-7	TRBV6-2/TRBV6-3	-	TGTGCCAGCAGTTACTCGAGCCTCCGAGTATCCTACGAGCAGTACTTC	CASSYSSLRVSYEQYF
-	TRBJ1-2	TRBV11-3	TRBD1	TGTGCCAGCAGCGAAACCGGGACAGTGGCTAACTATGGCTACACCTTC	CASSETGTVANYGYTF
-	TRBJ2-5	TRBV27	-	TGTGCCAGCAGTGCACAGACGCACCAAGAGACCCAGTACTTC	CASSAQTHQETQYF
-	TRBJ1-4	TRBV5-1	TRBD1	TGCGCCAGCAGCCTGGATACAGGGGGAGGAAAACTGTATTTT	CASSLDTGGGKLYF
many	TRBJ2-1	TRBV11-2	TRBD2	TGTGCCAGCAGCCCGGGGGGGCTAAATTACAATGAGCAGTTCTTC	CASSPGGLNYNEQFF
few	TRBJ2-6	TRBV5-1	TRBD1	TGCGCCAGCAGCCCTCTTGCGACAGGGATCTCTGGGGCCAACGTCCTGACTTTC	CASSPLATGISGANVLTF
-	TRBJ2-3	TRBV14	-	TGTGCCAGCAGCCAAAGGATTAATAGAGATACGCAGTATTTT	CASSQRINRDTQYF
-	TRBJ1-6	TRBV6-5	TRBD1	TGTGCCAGCAGTTACTCGAGACAGGGTAATTCACCCCTCCACTTT	CASSYSRQGNSPLHF
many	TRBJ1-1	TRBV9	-	TGTGCCAGCAGCGTAGGGCCCCTCGCTCCTTCCAACTCTGAAGCTTTCTTT	CASSVGPLAPSNSEAFF
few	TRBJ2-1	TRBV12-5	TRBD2	TGTGCTAGTGGTTTGGTAGTAGCGGGAGTCCACAATGAGCAGTTCTTC	CASGLVVAGVHNEQFF
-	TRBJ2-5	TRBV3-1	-	TGTGCCAGCAGCCCTCAATGGGTCCCTCCGCGCCAGTACTTC	CASSPQWVPPRQYF
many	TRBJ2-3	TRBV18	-	TGTGCCAGCTCACATGCAGATACGCAGTATTTT	CASSHADTQYF
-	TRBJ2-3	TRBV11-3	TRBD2	TGTGCCAGCAGAAGTCTAGCGGGAGTAAGCACAGATACGCAGTATTTT	CASRSLAGVSTDTQYF
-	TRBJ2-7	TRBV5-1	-	TGCGCCAGCAGGTCATCAGAGGGTGTCGGTCGTTCGGATGAGCAGTACTTC	CASRSSEGVGRSDEQYF
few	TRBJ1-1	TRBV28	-	TGTGCCAGCAGCCGGGGCGGGGGTGGATGGGGCACTGAAGCTTTCTTT	CASSRGGGGWGTEAFF
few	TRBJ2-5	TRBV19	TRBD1	TGTGCCAGTAGTACGACAGGGGGCAGAGAGACCCAGTACTTC	CASSTTGGRETQYF
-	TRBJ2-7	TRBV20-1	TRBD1	TGCAGTGCTAGAGCGCGGCCAGGGGGATCCTACGAGCAGTACTTC	CSARARPGGSYEQYF
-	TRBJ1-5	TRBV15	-	TGTGCCACCAGCAGGACCGGGACACAATATAGCAATCAGCCCCAGCATTTT	CATSRTGTQYSNQPQHF
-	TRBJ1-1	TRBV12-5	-	TGTGCTAGTGGTTTGGTACTGTCGAGTGAAGCTTTCTTT	CASGLVLSSEAFF
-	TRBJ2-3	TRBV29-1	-	TGCAGCGTTGGTTGGGGTCCCACAGATACGCAGTATTTT	CSVGWGPTDTQYF
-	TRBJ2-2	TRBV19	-	TGTGCCAGTAGTATCCAGACACTACCCGGGGAGCTGTTTTTT	CASSIQTLPGELFF
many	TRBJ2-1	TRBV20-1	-	TGCAGTGCTATGGTTTTCAACAATGAGCAGTTCTTC	CSAMVFNNEQFF
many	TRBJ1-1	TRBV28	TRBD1	TGTGCCAGCAGTTCGCGACAGGGGGGTACTGAAGCTTTCTTT	CASSSRQGGTEAFF
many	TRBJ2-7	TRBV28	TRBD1	TGTGCCAGCACCTCCTCCGGGACAGGCCACCCGCGCGAGCAGTACTTC	CASTSSGTGHPREQYF
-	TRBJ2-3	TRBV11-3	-	TGTGCCAGCAGCTTAATCTCAGATACGCAGTATTTT	CASSLISDTQYF
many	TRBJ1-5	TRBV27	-	TGTGCCAGCCGGCCGGGGTTGGGCAATCAGCCCCAGCATTTT	CASRPGLGNQPQHF